This T cell receptor (beta chain) was sequenced during a study of blood T cell repertoires in COVID-19. Across the study: Samples came from the United States, Italy and Spain, spanning acute and convalescent COVID-19. From T cells, B-cell-depleted T cells, or PBMCs came the material, which was cDNA or gDNA.

Per the original data handling: Scientists estimated how many nucleated cells there were by amplifying reference gene primers. TCRdb keeps only in-frame clones here, not all; method: immunoSEQ multiplex PCR. For V, J and clone size, that table is used; D and trimming come from the DNA. Of 200,000 to 300,000 clones in the sample, 86% were seen once. V dropped 0 bases and J dropped 7 bases, with 16 bases sitting between them. The CDR3 contains 16 residues. Germline assignment: CDR1 SGHRS and CDR2 YFSETQ. The sequenced sample consisted of peripheral blood. The chain combines TRBV5-1 with TRBJ1-4; TRBD1 might be the D (6 bases). This sequence originates from a man younger than 45 with active or convalescent COVID-19. The CDR3 sequence is CASSLGSIGGSEKLFF. DNA for the CDR3: TGCGCCAGCAGCTTGGGTAGTATTGGGGGCAGTGAAAAACTGTTTTTT.